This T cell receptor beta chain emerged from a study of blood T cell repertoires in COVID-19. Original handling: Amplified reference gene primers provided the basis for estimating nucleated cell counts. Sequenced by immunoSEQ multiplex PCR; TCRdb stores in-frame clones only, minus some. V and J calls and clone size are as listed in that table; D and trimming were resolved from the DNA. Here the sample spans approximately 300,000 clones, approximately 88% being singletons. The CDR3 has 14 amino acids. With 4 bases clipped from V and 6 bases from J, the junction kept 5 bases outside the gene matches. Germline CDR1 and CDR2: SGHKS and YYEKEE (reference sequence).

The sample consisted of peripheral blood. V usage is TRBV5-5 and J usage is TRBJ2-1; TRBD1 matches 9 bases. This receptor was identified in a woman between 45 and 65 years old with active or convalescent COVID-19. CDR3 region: CASSTNRGPNEQFF. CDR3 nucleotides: TGTGCCAGCAGCACAAACAGGGGGCCCAATGAGCAGTTCTTC.